Each of the 23 T cell receptor beta chains below was sequenced from the same sample in a study of shared clonotypes between healthy human individuals. Profiling relied on immunoSEQ multiplex PCR, and the TCRdb table lists in-frame clones only, not all of them. The table includes 2 million to 2.5 million clones, 90% to 95% detected once. CD45RO negativity and positive selection for CCR7 defined naive CD8 cells, a population that excluded terminally differentiated effector memory CD45RA+ cells. The sample consisted of naive CD8+ T cells from PBMCs. The origin of the receptors is a man in his late teens or twenties in good health. Some clones in this sample may be carry-over from other donors' samples.

This chain's CDR3 is CASSSSTGGFHEQYF. The CDR3 DNA is TGTGCCAGCAGCTCGTCGACAGGGGGCTTCCACGAGCAGTACTTC. The chain couples TRBV5-6 to TRBJ2-7; 10 nucleotides line up with TRBD1. V shed 3 bases and J 5 bases; nucleotides not matched to a gene: 8. The CDR3 totals 15 residues. Germline assignment: CDR1 SGHDT and CDR2 YYEEEE.

The gene calls are TRBV7-2 and TRBJ2-5, with 7 bases matching TRBD1. The germline V gene encodes CDR1 SGHTA and CDR2 FQGNSA. J was trimmed by 5 bases and V by 3 bases; bases with no gene match: 12. The CDR3 consists of 16 residues. CDR3 bases: TGTGCCAGCAGCTTCCCAGCCACAGGGGTTAGGGAGACCCAGTACTTC. It translates to CASSFPATGVRETQYF. Based on the CDR3 plus reference TRBV7-2 and TRBJ2-5, the full variable domain is GAGVSQSPSNKVTEKGKDVELRCDPISGHTALYWYRQSLGQGLEFLIYFQGNSAPDKSGLPSDRFSAERTGGSVSTLTIQRTQQEDSAVYLCASSFPATGVRETQYFGPGTRLLVL.

This rearrangement joins TRBV9 to TRBJ2-2; weak D call: TRBD2 (5 bases). This CDR3 is built from 17 residues. V lost 0 bases, J lost 4 bases, and 16 bases lay in between. The germline V gene encodes CDR1 SGDLS and CDR2 YYNGEE. CDR3 protein: CASSVGGSGPSTGELFF. CDR3 bases: TGTGCCAGCAGCGTAGGTGGGAGTGGGCCGAGCACCGGGGAGCTGTTTTTT.

The V call is TRBV14, the J call TRBJ2-7; D may match TRBD1 or TRBD2 (5 bases each). The CDR3 is made up of 12 amino acids. Trimming pared 4 bases from V and 13 bases from J, leaving 17 bases between. The germline gives CDR1 SGHDN, CDR2 FVKESK. The CDR3 spells CASSLSRGTNYF. The DNA for the CDR3 is TGTGCCAGCAGCCTCAGCCGAGGGACCAATTACTTC.

Details on this clone: This CDR3 is also generated by other DNA sequences in the sample. J is TRBJ2-3 and V is TRBV15; no definite D call. CDR1 LNHNV and CDR2 YYDKDF come from the germline V gene (reference sequence). With 1 base removed from V and 1 base from J, the gap between germline ends came to 6 bases. This CDR3 has 14 residues. For the CDR3, the DNA is TGTGCCACCAGCAGAGTAGGCGGCACAGATACGCAGTATTTT. It codes for CATSRVGGTDTQYF.

The chain has TRBV5-1 and TRBJ2-7; D gene unclear. V was trimmed by 6 bases and J by 2 bases, leaving 18 bases between them. The CDR3 spans 15 residues. CDR1 is SGHRS, CDR2 YFSETQ, per germline. This CDR3 is CASTRGGELTYEQYF. DNA of the CDR3: TGCGCCAGCACCCGTGGTGGCGAACTGACCTACGAGCAGTACTTC.

This clone was observed a single time. The chain is built from TRBV4-1 and TRBJ2-1; 12 positions agree with TRBD2. CDR1 MGHRA and CDR2 YSYEKL come from the germline V gene. This CDR3 is 15 amino acids long. Germline trimming cut 3 bases from V and 6 bases from J; bases unmatched to any gene: 3. In DNA, the CDR3 is TGCGCCAGCAGCCAGACTAGCGGGAGACGCAATGAGCAGTTCTTC. It specifies CASSQTSGRRNEQFF.

Ten or more counts support this clone. The chain has TRBV7-9 and TRBJ2-1; 8 bases match TRBD1. The V gene's germline CDR1 is SEHNR and CDR2 FQNEAQ (reference sequence). Trimming took 4 bases from V and 9 from J; bases not matched to a gene: 2. CDR3 length: 12 residues. CDR3 sequence: CASSWTGTEQFF. CDR3 nucleotide sequence: TGTGCCAGCAGCTGGACAGGGACTGAGCAGTTCTTC.

A single count supports this clone. In the same sample, other DNA sequences code for this CDR3. The chain combines TRBV27 with TRBJ2-7, with unresolved D. CDR3 length: 14 amino acids. Trimming removed 2 bases at V and 4 bases at J, with 12 bases between. Germline assignment: CDR1 MNHEY and CDR2 SMNVEV (reference sequence). The CDR3 sequence is CASSLVAGQYEQYF. The CDR3 DNA sequence: TGTGCCAGCAGTTTAGTAGCTGGGCAGTACGAGCAGTACTTC.

V and J are TRBV11-2 and TRBJ2-1, with 7 nucleotides matching TRBD2. V was pared by 5 bases and J by 3 bases, with 7 bases of the junction left unmatched. Germline CDR1 is SGHAT and CDR2 is FQNNGV. The CDR3 is 15 residues long. The CDR3 sequence is CASSPLLAHYNEQFF. The CDR3 nucleotides are TGTGCCAGCAGCCCCTTACTAGCGCACTACAATGAGCAGTTCTTC.

This clone showed up just once. V usage is TRBV4-2 and J usage is TRBJ2-7; 14 nucleotides line up with TRBD2. The CDR3 contains 18 residues. CDR1 LGHNA and CDR2 YNFKEQ come from the germline V gene. The junction had 16 bases not matched to a gene; V was cut back by 0 bases and J by 12 bases. The CDR3 DNA is TGTGCCAGCAGCCAAGATATGACCTTGGGACTAGCGGGAGAAGGTCTGTACTTC. This codes for CASSQDMTLGLAGEGLYF.

The CDR3 nucleotides read TGCGCCAGCAGCCATTCAACCCGTGACGAGCAGTACTTC. Protein: CASSHSTRDEQYF. This chain uses TRBV4-1 with TRBJ2-7, with D unclear. Germline V gives CDR1 MGHRA, CDR2 YSYEKL. With 3 bases removed from V and 5 bases from J, the gap between germline ends came to 11 bases. The CDR3 spans 13 residues.

The rearrangement uses TRBV7-6 and TRBJ2-7, with 8 bases identical to TRBD2. The CDR3 loop spans 16 amino acids. Germline trimming cut 3 bases from V and 9 bases from J; bases unmatched to any gene: 16. Germline V CDR1 and CDR2: SGHVS, FNYEAQ. The CDR3 DNA sequence: TGTGCCAGCAGCTTGGCGGCAGCGGGGGACTACGAAGGGCAGTACTTC. This encodes CASSLAAAGDYEGQYF.

As concerns this clone: Other nucleotide sequences from this sample produce the same CDR3. V usage is TRBV27 and J usage is TRBJ2-1; no firm D call. Trimming left V 3 bases short and J 7 bases short, with 4 bases between. Germline V lookup: CDR1 MNHEY, CDR2 SMNVEV (reference sequence). The length of the CDR3 is 11 residues. The CDR3 bases are TGTGCCAGCAGTTTGAGGAATGAGCAGTTCTTC. Translated, it gives CASSLRNEQFF.

The CDR3 is CASSPWTGPRETQYF. The CDR3 DNA reads as TGTGCCAGCAGCCCCTGGACAGGGCCGAGGGAGACCCAGTACTTC. The chain is built from TRBV11-2 and TRBJ2-5; 8 bases match TRBD1. The CDR3 is 15 amino acids. V shed 5 bases and J 5 bases; nucleotides not matched to a gene: 10. In germline, CDR1 is SGHAT, CDR2 FQNNGV.

V gene TRBV9 combines with J gene TRBJ1-1; a possible D gene is TRBD1 (5 bases). This CDR3 is 16 amino acids long. Trimming took off 7 bases at V and 2 bases at J, with 21 bases between the two ends. The germline V gene encodes CDR1 SGDLS and CDR2 YYNGEE. The DNA for the CDR3 is TGTGCCAGCGAGCCCCCTCCCTCGGGGCCCAACACTGAAGCTTTCTTT. Residues: CASEPPPSGPNTEAFF.

Details on this clone: Other DNA sequences of this sample code for an identical CDR3. This chain connects TRBV27 to TRBJ2-5, with D perhaps matching TRBD1 (5 bases). The V end was cut by 5 bases, the J end by 4 bases, with 11 bases between. Germline CDR1 and CDR2: MNHEY and SMNVEV (reference sequence). The CDR3 has 13 residues. In DNA form, the CDR3 reads TGTGCCAGCAGTCCCAGGGTCGGAGAGACCCAGTACTTC. Translation gives CASSPRVGETQYF.

The chain joins TRBV19 to TRBJ1-1; no definite D call. The CDR3 spans 13 residues. In germline, CDR1 is LNHDA, CDR2 SQIVND (reference sequence). V lost 8 bases and J lost 1, with 11 bases in between. CDR3: CASRQAGNTEAFF. CDR3 DNA: TGTGCCAGTCGCCAGGCGGGGAACACTGAAGCTTTCTTT.

The chain has TRBV13 and TRBJ2-7, with TRBD2 matching over 10 bases. The CDR3 extends over 15 amino acids. Germline V gene lookup returns CDR1 PRHDT and CDR2 FYEKMQ (reference sequence). V gave up 4 bases and J gave up 3 bases; unmatched junction bases: 6. CDR3 in DNA: TGTGCCAGCAGCTCCCTTAGCGGGAGGAACTACGAGCAGTACTTC. This codes for CASSSLSGRNYEQYF.

The chain combines TRBV19 with TRBJ1-1; D remains unclear. The CDR3 extends over 15 amino acids. Trimming took 6 bases from V and 0 from J, leaving 14 bases between them. The germline CDR1 and CDR2 sequences are LNHDA and SQIVND (reference sequence). The CDR3 DNA sequence: TGTGCCAGTAGCCCCCGGCACGCGGTGAACACTGAAGCTTTCTTT. It translates to CASSPRHAVNTEAFF.

This rearrangement joins TRBV7-9 to TRBJ2-7; 9 positions match TRBD2. CDR3 length: 17 residues. V shed 5 bases, J shed 5 bases, and the junction held 16 bases outside the gene matches. Germline assignment: CDR1 SEHNR and CDR2 FQNEAQ (reference sequence). The CDR3 is CASSPRASGVRFHEQYF. The CDR3, as DNA: TGTGCCAGCAGCCCTAGGGCTAGCGGGGTCCGATTCCACGAGCAGTACTTC.

The chain carries TRBV5-1 and TRBJ2-7, with TRBD2 identical over 13 bases. Germline CDR1 and CDR2: SGHRS and YFSETQ. The CDR3 totals 14 residues. Unmatched junction bases numbered 4, after V lost 5 bases and J lost 5 bases. CDR3 protein: CASRLAGGPDEQYF. DNA of the CDR3: TGCGCCAGCAGACTAGCGGGAGGGCCCGACGAGCAGTACTTC. The full variable domain, rest sourced from reference TRBV5-1 and TRBJ2-7, is KAGVTQTPRYLIKTRGQQVTLSCSPISGHRSVSWYQQTPGQGLQFLFEYFSETQRNKGNFPGRFSGRQFSNSRSEMNVSTLELGDSALYLCASRLAGGPDEQYFGPGTRLTVT.

CDR3 residues: CASSFPVYRDQPQHF. The CDR3 nucleotides are TGTGCCAGCAGTTTCCCGGTATATAGGGATCAGCCCCAGCATTTT. The rearrangement uses TRBV28 and TRBJ1-5; no reliable D call. The CDR3 length is 15 residues. V was pared by 3 bases and J by 5 bases, with 14 bases between. CDR1 and CDR2 from the germline V gene are MDHEN and SYDVKM.